The TCR beta chain described here comes from a study of OX40 agonist ivuxolimab in advanced cancers. Study background: In this cohort, patients received ivuxolimab, an agonistic anti-OX40 (CD134) antibody. Dose-escalation patients had hepatocellular carcinoma, melanoma, renal cell or head and neck cancer. Patients were under 90% male with ages roughly 23 to 79, mean about 54.

V was clipped by 10 bases and J by 4 bases; unmatched bases: 11. The CDR3 runs to 16 residues. Germline-derived CDR1 and CDR2 are MNHNY and SVGAGI (reference sequence). The assay was immunoSEQ multiplex PCR, and TCRdb's table has in-frame clones only and misses some. Here the sample spans 90,000 to 100,000 clones, roughly 80% being singletons. This receptor was obtained from an adult with an advanced solid tumor such as melanoma, head and neck, liver or kidney cancer. V and J are TRBV6-6 and TRBJ2-2, with TRBD1 matching over 11 bases. The sequencing used CD4+ or CD8+ T cells sorted from blood, collected in a trial of the OX40 agonist ivuxolimab. The DNA for the CDR3 is TGTGCCATCGGACAGGGGGCTCCACGGGGCACCGGGGAGCTGTTTTTT. Translated: CAIGQGAPRGTGELFF.